Below are 19 T cell receptor beta chains sequenced from a single sample in a study of blood T cell repertoires in COVID-19. Measured with immunoSEQ multiplex PCR; TCRdb has only the in-frame clones, and not every one. The table lists some 97,000 clones, more than 85% of them singletons. Sequencing was carried out using peripheral blood. These receptors all stem from a man aged 55 to 69 with acute or convalescent COVID-19.

As for this clone: One end of the junction varies from germline; a read error may be responsible. V and J are TRBV5-1 and TRBJ2-3; 7 bases map to TRBD2. The germline V gene encodes CDR1 SGHRS and CDR2 YFSETQ. The length of the CDR3 is 15 residues. CDR3 nucleotides: TGCGCCAGCAGTTTGGTTGATGGGAGGGCAGATACGCAGTATTTT. It is translated as CASSLVDGRADTQYF.

V and J are TRBV28 and TRBJ1-2; 7 positions agree with TRBD1. Per the germline V gene, CDR1 is MDHEN and CDR2 is SYDVKM. The CDR3 sequence is 14 residues long. V was pared by 1 base and J by 2 bases, with 1 base of the junction left unmatched. The CDR3 coding sequence is TGTGCCAGCAGTTTATCGGGACAGAACTATGGCTACACCTTC. It codes for CASSLSGQNYGYTF.

V is TRBV24-1 and J is TRBJ2-1; tentatively, D is TRBD2 (5 bases). This CDR3 region has 17 residues. V lost 5 bases, J lost 0 bases, and 16 bases lay in between. Germline V gives CDR1 KGHDR, CDR2 SFDVKD. CDR3 sequence (DNA): TGTGCCACCAGTGCATTTATACTAGTCCTCTCCTACAATGAGCAGTTCTTC. Translated: CATSAFILVLSYNEQFF.

The chain combines TRBV5-1 with TRBJ2-7; 9 bases line up with TRBD2. CDR1 SGHRS and CDR2 YFSETQ come from the germline V gene. The J segment lost 5 bases and the V segment lost 5 bases, leaving 8 bases of the junction unmatched. The CDR3 consists of 14 residues. The CDR3 region is CASRLAGAYHEQYF. For the CDR3, the DNA is TGCGCCAGCAGGTTAGCGGGAGCGTACCACGAGCAGTACTTC.

This sequence joins TRBV10-2 and TRBJ1-1; weak D call: TRBD1 (5 bases). V was trimmed by 2 bases and J by 0 bases, leaving 10 bases between them. The germline V gene encodes CDR1 WSHSY and CDR2 SAAADI. The CDR3 contains 15 residues. CDR3 loop: CASSEPRAVNTEAFF. The CDR3 DNA sequence: TGCGCCAGCAGTGAGCCCAGGGCCGTGAACACTGAAGCTTTCTTT.

This chain joins TRBV10-3 and TRBJ2-1; D not certain. CDR1 and CDR2 (germline): ENHRY, SYGVKD. The CDR3 runs to 12 residues. V shed 4 bases and J shed 8 bases, with 9 bases lying between them. In DNA form, the CDR3 reads TGTGCCATCAGTGGGGCCGTCTATGAGCAGTTCTTC. It yields the protein CAISGAVYEQFF.

The genes are TRBV10-3 and TRBJ2-2, with 7 bases fitting TRBD1. Trimming at V came to 6 bases and at J to 0 bases, leaving 1 base not matched to a gene. Germline V gene lookup returns CDR1 ENHRY and CDR2 SYGVKD. The CDR3 has 14 amino acids. The CDR3 loop is CAISGTANTGELFF. Written as DNA, the CDR3 is TGTGCCATCAGCGGGACAGCGAACACCGGGGAGCTGTTTTTT.

The gene calls are TRBV30 and TRBJ1-1, with D possibly matching TRBD1 (6 bases). CDR1 is GTSNPN, CDR2 SVGIG, per germline (reference sequence). The CDR3 has 11 residues. Trimming took off 3 bases at V and 6 bases at J, with 8 bases between the two ends. The CDR3 is CAWRRTAEAFF. In DNA, the CDR3 is TGTGCCTGGAGACGGACAGCTGAAGCTTTCTTT.

The chain uses TRBV2 and TRBJ1-2; no definite D call. Germline loops: CDR1 SNHLY, CDR2 FYNNEI. V gave up 0 bases and J gave up 7 bases, with 6 bases separating them. The CDR3 covers 12 residues. CDR3 sequence: CASSEAQRGYTF. The CDR3 bases are TGTGCCAGCAGTGAAGCCCAGCGTGGCTACACCTTC. The full variable domain, rest sourced from reference TRBV2 and TRBJ1-2, is EPEVTQTPSHQVTQMGQEVILRCVPISNHLYFYWYRQILGQKVEFLVSFYNNEISEKSEIFDDQFSVERPDGSNFTLKIRSTKLEDSAMYFCASSEAQRGYTFGSGTRLTVV.

This clone has a single count. The chain joins TRBV21-1 to TRBJ2-3; the DNA was not used to check the table's D call, TRBD2. TRBV21-1 represents a pseudogene. The CDR3 contains 18 residues. CDR3 coding DNA: TGTGCCAGCAGCAAATTGGCCAGCGTCGATTGTGGCACAGATACGCAGTATTTT. Translating gives CASSKLASVDCGTDTQYF.

This chain uses TRBV7-8 with TRBJ2-1; 10 bases agree with TRBD2. This CDR3 region has 16 residues. CDR1 and CDR2 from the germline V gene are SGHVS and FQNEAQ. V lost 2 bases and J lost 4; bases outside the gene matches: 5. CDR3 amino acids: CASSLYEREGYNEQFF. In DNA form, the CDR3 reads TGTGCCAGCAGCTTATATGAGCGGGAGGGGTACAATGAGCAGTTCTTC.

The DNA of the CDR3 is TGTGCCAGTAGTTTAATCTATAATTCACCCCTCCACTTT. It codes for CASSLIYNSPLHF. The J gene is TRBJ1-6, the V gene TRBV19, with no clear D. Germline assignment: CDR1 LNHDA and CDR2 SQIVND (reference sequence). The CDR3 sequence is 13 residues long. V was cut by 5 bases and J by 3 bases, with 5 bases left in between.

This chain joins TRBV5-1 and TRBJ2-5; 11 bases line up with TRBD1. The CDR3 has 14 amino acids. With V trimmed by 3 bases and J by 5 bases, 3 bases remained unmatched. Germline CDR1 is SGHRS and CDR2 is YFSETQ. For the CDR3, the DNA is TGCGCCAGCAGCTGGACAGGGGGCCAGGAGACCCAGTACTTC. Translation: CASSWTGGQETQYF.

This clone occurred once. This chain connects TRBV19 to TRBJ2-1; 12 bases align to TRBD2. CDR1 and CDR2 from the germline V gene are LNHDA and SQIVND (reference sequence). Germline trimming cut 6 bases from V and 2 bases from J; bases unmatched to any gene: 8. The CDR3 loop spans 17 amino acids. The CDR3 spells CASRNRLAGGPYNEQFF. The CDR3 bases are TGTGCCAGTAGAAATAGGCTAGCGGGAGGGCCCTACAATGAGCAGTTCTTC.

V is TRBV25-1 and J is TRBJ2-2; TRBD1 agrees at 7 bases. The junction had 9 bases not matched to a gene; V was cut back by 3 bases and J by 8 bases. This CDR3 spans 15 amino acids. Germline V gives CDR1 MGHDK, CDR2 SYGVNS. CDR3 region: CASSDPNRGPGELFF. The DNA for the CDR3 is TGTGCCAGCAGTGACCCGAACAGGGGTCCGGGGGAGCTGTTTTTT.

This clone is a singleton in its sample. This sequence joins TRBV30 and TRBJ1-3; D is uncertain. Germline loops: CDR1 GTSNPN, CDR2 SVGIG (reference sequence). The CDR3 has 12 residues. The ends were cut back, 1 base at V and 7 bases at J, with 8 bases in the middle. The CDR3 here is CAWSGERNTIYF. The DNA of the CDR3 is TGTGCCTGGAGTGGTGAACGGAACACCATATATTTT. Looking up the rest from reference TRBV30 and TRBJ1-3 gives the full variable domain: SQTIHQWPATLVQPVGSPLSLECTVEGTSNPNLYWYRQAAGRGLQLLFYSVGIGQISSEVPQNLSASRPQDRQFILSSKKLLLSDSGFYLCAWSGERNTIYFGEGSWLTVV.

The chain uses TRBV6-6 and TRBJ1-2; the D is unclear. The germline gives CDR1 MNHNY, CDR2 SVGAGI (reference sequence). The CDR3 loop spans 13 amino acids. The V end lost 7 bases, the J end lost 8 bases, and 17 bases lay between the germline ends. CDR3 sequence: CASTDGAVEGYTF. The CDR3 DNA reads TGTGCCAGCACTGACGGAGCAGTGGAAGGCTACACCTTC.

The CDR3 DNA follows: TGTGCCAGCAGCCAGGATTGGGGGGATTCTGAAGCTTTCTTT. This sequence encodes CASSQDWGDSEAFF. The rearrangement uses TRBV7-9 and TRBJ1-1; D perhaps matches TRBD1 (5 bases). V lost 5 bases to trimming and J lost 6 bases, with 16 bases between them. Germline-derived CDR1 and CDR2 are SEHNR and FQNEAQ (reference sequence). This CDR3 contains 14 residues.

The rearrangement links TRBV13 to TRBJ1-1; no firm D call. The CDR3 length is 13 residues. The V and J ends lost 5 bases and 5 bases respectively, with 12 bases between them. Germline V gene lookup returns CDR1 PRHDT and CDR2 FYEKMQ (reference sequence). The CDR3 bases are TGTGCCAGCAGCCCCGGGTCGAGAACTGAAGCTTTCTTT. Protein product: CASSPGSRTEAFF. The full variable domain, completed using reference TRBV13 and TRBJ1-1, is AAGVIQSPRHLIKEKRETATLKCYPIPRHDTVYWYQQGPGQDPQFLISFYEKMQSDKGSIPDRFSAQQFSDYHSELNMSSLELGDSALYFCASSPGSRTEAFFGQGTRLTVV.